This T cell receptor beta chain comes out of a study of blood T cell repertoires in COVID-19. Study information: From T cells, B-cell-depleted T cells, or PBMCs came the material, which was cDNA or gDNA.

This clone was detected only a few times. In germline, CDR1 is SNHLY, CDR2 FYNNEI. V trimming: 6 bases; J trimming: 7 bases; junction bases outside the gene matches: 4. The CDR3 consists of 13 residues. Cohort placement rested on clinical history that participants reported themselves. Exposed enrollees had met someone with a PCR-confirmed or clinician-diagnosed COVID-19 case at some point within the 2 weeks before study entry. Produced via immunoSEQ multiplex PCR; TCRdb's table is partial and in-frame only. The table lists hundreds of thousands of clones, 85% of them singletons. Sequenced input: PBMCs or T cells enriched from blood (not recorded which). The receptor was isolated from a woman aged 30 to 39 who had been exposed to COVID-19. The chain joins TRBV2 to TRBJ2-7; 12 nucleotides line up with TRBD1. The CDR3 sequence: CASSWDRGREQYF. The DNA of the CDR3 is TGTGCCAGCAGCTGGGACAGGGGGCGAGAGCAGTACTTC. The variable domain in full, completed from reference TRBV2 and TRBJ2-7, reads EPEVTQTPSHQVTQMGQEVILRCVPISNHLYFYWYRQILGQKVEFLVSFYNNEISEKSEIFDDQFSVERPDGSNFTLKIRSTKLEDSAMYFCASSWDRGREQYFGPGTRLTVT.